The 6 T cell receptor beta chains listed next were all sequenced from one sample in a study of human T cells and chemical hapten exposure. TCRdb reprocessed the RACE reads via MiXCR and lists one record per CDR3 protein. The profile shows approximately 90,000 distinct CDR3 sequences, approximately 8.2% of them singletons. Time point specified: healthy volunteer bleed at 2 weeks. Researchers extracted total RNA from unfractionated whole blood. Sequenced: whole blood. The receptors derive from a female donor in good health. Some clones in this sample may be carry-over from other donors' samples.

This clonotype was detected ten times or more. The chain carries TRBV9 and TRBJ2-1, with D uncertain. CDR1 and CDR2 (germline): SGDLS, YYNGEE. CDR3 length: 15 amino acids. The V end was cut by 0 bases, the J end by 0 bases, with 7 bases between. Written as DNA, the CDR3 is TGTGCCAGCAGCGTAGAACCCAGCTCCTACAATGAGCAGTTCTTC. Amino acid sequence: CASSVEPSSYNEQFF.

The genes are TRBV6-5 and TRBJ2-7, with 13 bases that match TRBD2. The germline CDR1 and CDR2 sequences are MNHEY and SVGAGI. The CDR3 covers 14 residues. V was pared by 6 bases and J by 2 bases, with 1 base of the junction left unmatched. CDR3 coding DNA: TGTGCCAGCAGGGGACTAGCGGGACCCTACGAGCAGTACTTC. This sequence encodes CASRGLAGPYEQYF.

The J gene is TRBJ1-4, the V gene TRBV20-1; D call uncertain. V gave up 4 bases and J gave up 4 bases, with 10 bases separating them. CDR1 DFQATT and CDR2 SNEGSKA come from the germline V gene (reference sequence). This CDR3 is built from 13 residues. CDR3 DNA: TGCAGTGCTATATTTCAGAATAATGAAAAACTGTTTTTT. This encodes CSAIFQNNEKLFF.

This clonotype was detected ten times or more. This rearrangement joins TRBV27 to TRBJ2-4; TRBD2 is a possible D gene (5 bases). The CDR3 runs 14 residues. Trimming removed 4 bases from V and 1 base from J, with 8 bases in between. Germline lookup yields CDR1 MNHEY and CDR2 SMNVEV (reference sequence). For the CDR3, the DNA is TGTGCCAGCAGTTCCACGGGGGCCAAAAACATTCAGTACTTC. Translating gives CASSSTGAKNIQYF.

This clonotype was observed a handful of times. The chain employs TRBV30 and TRBJ1-3; TRBD1 matches at 10 bases. V lost 3 bases, J lost 2 bases, and 4 bases stayed unmatched. The CDR3 loop spans 15 amino acids. Germline CDR1 GTSNPN, CDR2 SVGIG (reference sequence). CDR3 DNA sequence: TGTGCCTGGAGAGAGACAGGGGGCCCTGGAAACACCATATATTTT. This translates into CAWRETGGPGNTIYF.

This clonotype was observed a few times. This rearrangement joins TRBV7-3 to TRBJ1-6, with D possibly being TRBD1 (5 bases). The CDR3 is 14 amino acids. Between the trimmed V and J ends, which lost 5 bases and 6 bases, there was a span of 11 bases. Germline assignment: CDR1 SGHTA and CDR2 FQGTGA. The CDR3 loop is CASSPNGGNSPLHF. As DNA, the CDR3 is TGTGCCAGCAGCCCAAACGGGGGTAATTCACCCCTCCACTTT.